These 32 T cell receptor beta chains came from one sample sequenced in a study of cytomegalovirus exposure and HLA in healthy donors. PCR used 60 Vbeta primers and 13 Jbeta primers. The method was immunoSEQ multiplex PCR; TCRdb's version includes in-frame clones alone and lacks a portion of them. The sample carries some 160,000 clones, approximately 78% recorded once. Source material: PBMCs. These receptors were taken from a male donor in good health and CMV-seropositive.

This clone appeared a single time. The chain uses TRBV7-2 and TRBJ2-2; D remains ambiguous. V was trimmed by 5 bases and J by 7 bases, leaving 8 bases between them. The CDR3 extends over 12 amino acids. The germline V gene encodes CDR1 SGHTA and CDR2 FQGNSA. CDR3 loop: CASSLSLGELFF. In DNA form, the CDR3 reads TGTGCCAGCAGCCTTTCCCTCGGGGAGCTGTTTTTT.

This clone was recorded only once. The rearrangement joins TRBV19 to TRBJ2-3; no definite D call. CDR1 and CDR2 from the germline V gene are LNHDA and SQIVND (reference sequence). Trimming stripped 6 bases from V and 1 base from J, with 11 bases between. The CDR3 runs to 14 residues. The CDR3 DNA reads TGTGCCAGTAGCTATGAGGCGGGCACAGATACGCAGTATTTT. Protein sequence: CASSYEAGTDTQYF.

The V call is TRBV7-2, the J call TRBJ1-1, with D maybe TRBD1 (6 bases). V was shortened by 5 bases and J by 2 bases, with 18 bases between the two germline ends. Germline loops: CDR1 SGHTA, CDR2 FQGNSA. CDR3 length: 16 residues. CDR3 region: CASSPRSGAGNTEAFF. CDR3 DNA: TGTGCCAGCAGCCCAAGGTCAGGGGCCGGTAACACTGAAGCTTTCTTT.

The V and J genes are TRBV10-3 and TRBJ1-5, with TRBD1 identical over 10 bases. J lost 11 bases, V lost 2 bases, and 6 bases had no gene match. Germline CDR1 ENHRY, CDR2 SYGVKD. The CDR3 has 14 residues. For the CDR3, the DNA is TGTGCCATCAGTGAGGGACAGGGGGATTTGTCCCAGCATTTT. Translated: CAISEGQGDLSQHF.

This chain connects TRBV2 to TRBJ1-2; 8 nucleotides align to TRBD1. The V and J ends lost 3 bases and 7 bases, in that order; junction bases with no gene match: 4. The CDR3 is 13 amino acids. CDR1 and CDR2 (germline): SNHLY, FYNNEI. In DNA, the CDR3 is TGTGCCAGCAGTGATTACAGGGGGGCTGGCTACACCTTC. Encoded protein: CASSDYRGAGYTF.

This sequence joins TRBV7-2 and TRBJ1-5; the D gene is possibly TRBD1 (6 bases). The germline V and J ends were trimmed by 1 base and 3 bases, with 10 bases remaining between them. The CDR3 contains 15 residues. Germline assignment: CDR1 SGHTA and CDR2 FQGNSA. This CDR3 is CASSLGMGANQPQHF. The DNA for the CDR3 is TGTGCCAGCAGCTTAGGGATGGGGGCCAATCAGCCCCAGCATTTT. The full variable domain, its missing parts supplied by reference TRBV7-2 and TRBJ1-5, is GAGVSQSPSNKVTEKGKDVELRCDPISGHTALYWYRQSLGQGLEFLIYFQGNSAPDKSGLPSDRFSAERTGGSVSTLTIQRTQQEDSAVYLCASSLGMGANQPQHFGDGTRLSIL.

V is TRBV11-2 and J is TRBJ2-1; TRBD2 aligns across 8 bases. Trimming removed 0 bases from V and 4 bases from J; junction bases left unmatched: 11. Germline V gives CDR1 SGHAT, CDR2 FQNNGV. The length of the CDR3 is 18 residues. DNA of the CDR3: TGTGCCAGCAGCTTAGAGCGGCGGGAGGCCGCAATTTACAATGAGCAGTTCTTC. Residues: CASSLERREAAIYNEQFF.

V and J are TRBV27 and TRBJ2-1; 11 nucleotides match TRBD2. Germline V gene data show CDR1 as MNHEY and CDR2 as SMNVEV (reference sequence). The CDR3 runs 16 residues. V dropped 3 bases and J dropped 7; count of bases not matched to a gene: 8. The CDR3 here is CASSFSGRAIRNEQFF. DNA for the CDR3: TGTGCCAGCAGTTTTAGCGGGAGGGCCATTAGGAATGAGCAGTTCTTC.

The gene calls are TRBV4-1 and TRBJ2-1; 14 nucleotides match TRBD2. Trimming cost V 6 bases and J 4 bases; bases outside gene matches: 5. Germline V gives CDR1 MGHRA, CDR2 YSYEKL. The CDR3 is made up of 16 amino acids. The DNA for the CDR3 is TGCGCCAGCAGACTAGGGACTAGCGGGGGTTACAATGAGCAGTTCTTC. It is translated as CASRLGTSGGYNEQFF.

This clone was counted only a few times. For the CDR3, the DNA is TGTGCCAGCAGTGCCGCGGGCAGTTACAATGAGCAGTTCTTC. It is translated as CASSAAGSYNEQFF. The gene calls are TRBV25-1 and TRBJ2-1; perhaps TRBD2 as D (5 bases). Germline CDR1 MGHDK, CDR2 SYGVNS. The ends were cut back, 4 bases at V and 4 bases at J, with 11 bases in the middle. This CDR3 spans 14 amino acids.

The chain has TRBV10-2 and TRBJ2-1; the match to TRBD2 covers 9 bases. CDR1 and CDR2 (germline): WSHSY, SAAADI. V gave up 7 bases and J gave up 7 bases; unmatched junction bases: 8. CDR3 length: 14 residues. CDR3 in amino acids: CASTSGVFKNEQFF. For the CDR3, the DNA is TGCGCCAGCACTAGCGGGGTCTTTAAGAATGAGCAGTTCTTC.

The V gene is TRBV7-6, the J gene TRBJ2-2; TRBD2 aligns across 8 bases. V was clipped by 1 base and J by 2 bases; unmatched bases: 9. Germline CDR1 and CDR2: SGHVS and FNYEAQ. There are 18 residues in the CDR3. This CDR3 reads CASSLVWPGGPNTGELFF. The CDR3 DNA reads TGTGCCAGCAGCTTAGTTTGGCCGGGGGGGCCAAACACCGGGGAGCTGTTTTTT.

The J gene is TRBJ1-2, the V gene TRBV6-5; a possible D gene is TRBD1 (5 bases). Germline V gene sequence: CDR1 MNHEY, CDR2 SVGAGI. Trimming cost V 7 bases and J 5 bases, with 11 bases left between them. The CDR3 loop spans 12 amino acids. CDR3 in amino acids: CASMAGRYGYTF. CDR3 DNA: TGTGCCAGCATGGCGGGGCGGTATGGCTACACCTTC.

The V gene is TRBV2, the J gene TRBJ1-2; D may be TRBD1 (6 bases). CDR3 length: 13 amino acids. V was clipped by 7 bases and J by 6 bases, with 15 bases between them. The germline V gene has CDR1 SNHLY and CDR2 FYNNEI. CDR3 sequence: CASTRTERDGYTF. The CDR3 bases are TGTGCCAGCACACGGACAGAAAGGGATGGCTACACCTTC.

The sample holds one count of this clone. The chain couples TRBV27 to TRBJ2-2; D remains ambiguous. CDR1 MNHEY and CDR2 SMNVEV come from the germline V gene (reference sequence). The CDR3 length is 14 residues. V lost 2 bases to trimming and J lost 7 bases, with 11 bases between them. CDR3: CASSLKELSGELFF. The CDR3 bases are TGTGCCAGCAGTTTAAAGGAGCTCAGCGGGGAGCTGTTTTTT.

This chain links TRBV7-2 with TRBJ2-2; D is possibly TRBD1 (6 bases). The CDR3 totals 15 residues. Germline V gene lookup returns CDR1 SGHTA and CDR2 FQGNSA. V was pared by 5 bases and J by 2 bases, with 12 bases between. CDR3 sequence reads: CASSDRTVNTGELFF. The CDR3 nucleotides read TGTGCCAGCAGCGACCGGACAGTTAACACCGGGGAGCTGTTTTTT. Variable domain in full (rest from reference TRBV7-2 and TRBJ2-2): GAGVSQSPSNKVTEKGKDVELRCDPISGHTALYWYRQSLGQGLEFLIYFQGNSAPDKSGLPSDRFSAERTGGSVSTLTIQRTQQEDSAVYLCASSDRTVNTGELFFGEGSRLTVL.

The chain carries TRBV7-9 and TRBJ1-1; D is perhaps TRBD1 (6 bases). Germline loops: CDR1 SEHNR, CDR2 FQNEAQ (reference sequence). Deletions cut 3 bases from V and 3 bases from J, with 11 bases between. The CDR3 has 14 residues. The CDR3 protein is CASSFRGLHTEAFF. The CDR3 DNA follows: TGTGCCAGCAGCTTCAGGGGTCTTCACACTGAAGCTTTCTTT.

The rearrangement uses TRBV7-9 and TRBJ1-1; D uncertain. V gave up 5 bases and J gave up 5 bases, with 15 bases separating them. The CDR3 has 14 residues. CDR1 and CDR2 from the germline V gene are SEHNR and FQNEAQ (reference sequence). Written as DNA, the CDR3 is TGTGCCAGCAGCGGGAGGTGGCTGGGTACTGAAGCTTTCTTT. Translation gives CASSGRWLGTEAFF. Using reference TRBV7-9 and TRBJ1-1 for the parts outside the CDR3, the full variable domain is DTGVSQNPRHKITKRGQNVTFRCDPISEHNRLYWYRQTLGQGPEFLTYFQNEAQLEKSRLLSDRFSAERPKGSFSTLEIQRTEQGDSAMYLCASSGRWLGTEAFFGQGTRLTVV.

The chain carries TRBV15 and TRBJ2-3; 12 positions agree with TRBD2. The V segment lost 5 bases and the J segment 5 bases; nucleotides outside the gene matches: 5. Per the germline V gene, CDR1 is LNHNV and CDR2 is YYDKDF (reference sequence). The CDR3 length is 15 residues. The CDR3 DNA sequence: TGTGCCACCAGCCGGTGGACTAGCGGGAAAGATACGCAGTATTTT. Protein sequence: CATSRWTSGKDTQYF.

J is TRBJ1-3 and V is TRBV4-1, with D possibly TRBD1 on 5 matching bases. With 0 bases removed from V and 0 bases from J, the gap between germline ends came to 9 bases. The CDR3 consists of 16 residues. Germline V gene sequence: CDR1 MGHRA, CDR2 YSYEKL. The CDR3: CASSQEWGGSGNTIYF. The CDR3 DNA reads as TGCGCCAGCAGCCAAGAGTGGGGCGGCTCTGGAAACACCATATATTTT.

The V and J genes are TRBV28 and TRBJ2-7; 8 bases are shared with TRBD1. V shed 7 bases, J shed 2 bases, and the junction held 4 bases outside the gene matches. In germline, CDR1 is MDHEN, CDR2 SYDVKM. The CDR3 consists of 13 residues. In DNA, the CDR3 is TGTGCCAGCAACGGACAGGGACCCTACGAGCAGTACTTC. Amino acids: CASNGQGPYEQYF.

This clone occurred once. The chain is built from TRBV5-1 and TRBJ1-1, with D maybe TRBD1 (6 bases). The CDR3 length is 15 residues. Trimming left V 4 bases short and J 5 bases short, with 18 bases between. Germline V gene sequence: CDR1 SGHRS, CDR2 YFSETQ. CDR3 DNA: TGCGCCAGCAGCCCGGGTTGGGGGCGCCCAACTGAAGCTTTCTTT. Its protein is CASSPGWGRPTEAFF.

The V gene is TRBV29-1, the J gene TRBJ1-1; 7 nucleotides agree with TRBD1. The CDR3 is made up of 14 amino acids. V lost 4 bases and J lost 1; bases outside the gene matches: 6. Germline CDR1 and CDR2: SQVTM and ANQGSEA. Here the CDR3 DNA reads TGCAGCGTTGTTAGACAGGGAGAGAACACTGAAGCTTTCTTT. Translated, it gives CSVVRQGENTEAFF. Complete variable domain (other parts from reference TRBV29-1 and TRBJ1-1): SAVISQKPSRDICQRGTSLTIQCQVDSQVTMMFWYRQQPGQSLTLIATANQGSEATYESGFVIDKFPISRPNLTFSTLTVSNMSPEDSSIYLCSVVRQGENTEAFFGQGTRLTVV.

The chain uses TRBV18 and TRBJ2-7; D possibly corresponds to TRBD1 (6 bases). This CDR3 has 15 residues. The ends were cut back, 0 bases at V and 7 bases at J, with 16 bases in the middle. Germline V lookup: CDR1 KGHSH, CDR2 LQKENI. CDR3 in DNA: TGTGCCAGCTCACCACCGGGGGCCGAAGTCTCGGAGCAGTACTTC. Translated, it gives CASSPPGAEVSEQYF.

In its sample, this clone was seen once. The rearrangement uses TRBV6-5 and TRBJ2-7, with a weak D call TRBD2 (6 bases). Per germline, CDR1 MNHEY and CDR2 SVGAGI. The V and J ends lost 2 bases and 6 bases respectively, with 14 bases between them. The CDR3 is made up of 14 amino acids. The CDR3 reads CASSYGGTLAEQYF. The CDR3 DNA reads as TGTGCCAGCAGTTACGGCGGGACCCTCGCCGAGCAGTACTTC.

The CDR3 spells CASSPGGAGVYEQYF. CDR3 nucleotides: TGTGCCAGCAGCCCCGGGGGAGCCGGAGTCTACGAGCAGTACTTC. V usage is TRBV9 and J usage is TRBJ2-7, with D possibly TRBD2 on 6 matching bases. CDR3 length: 15 residues. V lost 4 bases, J lost 3 bases, and 17 bases lay in between. Germline values: CDR1 SGDLS, CDR2 YYNGEE.

The chain recombines TRBV28 with TRBJ1-2, with 7 bases that match TRBD1. V lost 5 bases, J lost 2 bases, and 2 bases stayed unmatched. This CDR3 is 13 amino acids long. Germline-derived CDR1 and CDR2 are MDHEN and SYDVKM. The DNA of the CDR3 is TGTGCCAGCAGTGGGACAGTAAACTATGGCTACACCTTC. This sequence encodes CASSGTVNYGYTF.

This clone is a singleton in its sample. V gene TRBV19 combines with J gene TRBJ1-5, with D perhaps matching TRBD1 (5 bases). This CDR3 is built from 17 residues. The V gene's germline CDR1 is LNHDA and CDR2 SQIVND (reference sequence). Trimming took 0 bases from V and 0 from J, leaving 12 bases between them. The CDR3 region is CASSIDDRGGSNQPQHF. The CDR3 DNA sequence: TGTGCCAGTAGTATAGACGATCGGGGGGGTAGCAATCAGCCCCAGCATTTT. The entire variable domain, with the rest obtained from reference TRBV19 and TRBJ1-5, is as follows: DGGITQSPKYLFRKEGQNVTLSCEQNLNHDAMYWYRQDPGQGLRLIYYSQIVNDFQKGDIAEGYSVSREKKESFPLTVTSAQKNPTAFYLCASSIDDRGGSNQPQHFGDGTRLSIL.

This chain joins TRBV19 and TRBJ1-1, with a possible D match to TRBD1 (6 bases). There are 16 residues in the CDR3. Trimming stripped 4 bases from V and 0 bases from J, with 15 bases between. Per the germline V gene, CDR1 is LNHDA and CDR2 is SQIVND (reference sequence). CDR3 coding DNA: TGTGCCAGTAGTAGGGACACCCAGGGAATGAACACTGAAGCTTTCTTT. Encoded protein: CASSRDTQGMNTEAFF.

The V call is TRBV30, the J call TRBJ2-7, with 7 bases lining up with TRBD2. The CDR3 has 12 residues. V gave up 7 bases and J gave up 2 bases; unmatched junction bases: 5. CDR1 GTSNPN and CDR2 SVGIG come from the germline V gene (reference sequence). CDR3 amino acids: CAFTGGAYEQYF. The CDR3 DNA is TGTGCCTTCACGGGGGGAGCCTACGAGCAGTACTTC.

The V gene is TRBV5-1, the J gene TRBJ2-7, with D maybe TRBD1 (5 bases). CDR1 is SGHRS and CDR2 is YFSETQ in the germline V gene. The V and J ends lost 4 bases and 6 bases respectively, with 17 bases between them. The CDR3 is 14 residues long. The CDR3 bases are TGCGCCAGCAGCCAATACGGACCTCAGGGCGAGCAGTACTTC. Translated: CASSQYGPQGEQYF.

This clone came up a few times. This chain joins TRBV6-1 and TRBJ1-5; 7 bases align to TRBD1. Losses at the gene ends were 6 bases for V and 4 bases for J; bases not matched to a gene: 9. Germline-derived CDR1 and CDR2 are MNHNS and SASEGT. The CDR3 consists of 15 residues. The CDR3 region has the DNA TGTGCCAGCAGCCTCCTTTACAGGGGAAATCAGCCCCAGCATTTT. It specifies CASSLLYRGNQPQHF.